A selection of T cell receptor beta chains follows, all from one sample in a study of blood T cell repertoires in COVID-19. Generated by immunoSEQ multiplex PCR, the TCRdb table keeps only in-frame clones and is missing some. This table holds about 300,000 clones, roughly 90% found once. Sequencing input: peripheral blood. These receptors came from a man in his late teens or twenties who had recovered from COVID-19. Both conserved end residues are trimmed from each CDR3. Each record gives: clone size, V gene, CDR3 protein. Clone size appears in some rows only: once, few, many, or a class for an expanded clone.

>-|TRBV21-1
ASRASDREGNSSYGYT
>-|TRBV29-1
SSLDWTLWNTIY
>-|TRBV7-9
ASSSSSGNANYGYT
>-|TRBV6-5
ASSYSGQGLEKLF
>-|TRBV6-1
ASSDLVNTEAF
>-|TRBV6-5
ASSTAGNYEQY
>-|TRBV6-1
ASSDLSRTNGYT
>-|TRBV30
ACNRGPYEQY
>once|TRBV27
ASSSRLGEDNEQF
>-|TRBV7-6
ASSLLGQRFYQETQY
>-|TRBV6-1
ASSEGAGTGGKRQPQH
>once|TRBV4-2
ASSQTPSTGGTEAF
>once|TRBV4-3
ASSQGAGKIYEQY
>-|TRBV2
AGRGGSSGNTIY
>-|TRBV12-3/TRBV12-4
ASGGGDGYT
>-|TRBV5-1
ASSWTSGGIHSGANVLT
>-|TRBV3-1/TRBV3-2
ASSQSGSGETQY
>-|TRBV5-1
ASRRLAESTDTQY
>-|TRBV6-5
ASVTAGASAYT
>-|TRBV9
ASSEWGEGQPQH
>-|TRBV6-5
AGRVAGGPYNEQF
>-|TRBV18
ASSPGLAENEQY
>once|TRBV5-4
ASSLGDRDNEQF
>-|TRBV6-5
ASSMTGGEQF
>-|TRBV11-2
ASRTGEIGNSYEQY
>-|TRBV11-2
ASSHPGLPYGYT
>-|TRBV6-2/TRBV6-3
ASSTGGRVGKQETQY
>-|TRBV4-1
ASSQAGGGGNYGYT
>-|TRBV5-6
ASSTFRFSNAYEQY
>-|TRBV11-2
ASSLVRAGTGELF
>-|TRBV7-9
ASSLEAYGYT
>-|TRBV5-1
ASSDQGGENEKLF
>-|TRBV29-1
SVGQGDYGYT
>-|TRBV19
ASSYIQGEEGYT
>-|TRBV6-1
ASSERDRGLPQETQY
>-|TRBV25-1
ASKTAGNTIY
>-|TRBV27
ASSLLFSGANVLT
>-|TRBV6-5
ASSFPGQGRDTEAF
>once|TRBV12-5
ASGLGDRQETQY
>-|TRBV6-5
ASRASGTPYNEQF
>-|TRBV30
AWAPGLADEQF
>-|TRBV6-5
ASSYIGRGTEAF
>-|TRBV4-2
ASSHLPGQDEKLF
>-|TRBV4-1
ASSRVLALSTDTQY
>-|TRBV7-3
ASSLGTENTEAF
>-|TRBV27
ASRGIYRDTQNSYEQY
>-|TRBV7-6
ASSLRLAGSANTGELF
>-|TRBV7-3
ASSPVAGGPPDTQY
>-|TRBV4-1
ASSPPNQETQY
>-|TRBV12-2
ASPSGGFTDTQY